This TCR beta chain is drawn from a study of blood T cell repertoires in COVID-19. Whole-study context: Spain, Italy and the United States supplied samples that represented acute and convalescent COVID-19.

The authors' processing: Estimates of nucleated cell counts were drawn from the amplification of reference gene primers. Assay used: immunoSEQ multiplex PCR; TCRdb lists only in-frame clones, some missing. V and J calls and clone size come straight from that table; D and trimming were deduced from the DNA. The table has a few hundred thousand clones, almost 90% seen once. J gave up 5 bases and V 1 base, and 5 bases lay outside the gene matches. CDR1 and CDR2 (germline): SGHDN, FVKESK. This CDR3 is 15 amino acids long. This TCR derives from a woman in her 30s with COVID-19, enrolled during active disease. The sequencing input was peripheral blood. This sequence joins TRBV14 and TRBJ2-7; 10 positions match TRBD1. The CDR3 DNA sequence: TGTGCCAGCAGCCAAGGGGACAGGGGATCCCACGAGCAGTACTTC. Its translation is CASSQGDRGSHEQYF.